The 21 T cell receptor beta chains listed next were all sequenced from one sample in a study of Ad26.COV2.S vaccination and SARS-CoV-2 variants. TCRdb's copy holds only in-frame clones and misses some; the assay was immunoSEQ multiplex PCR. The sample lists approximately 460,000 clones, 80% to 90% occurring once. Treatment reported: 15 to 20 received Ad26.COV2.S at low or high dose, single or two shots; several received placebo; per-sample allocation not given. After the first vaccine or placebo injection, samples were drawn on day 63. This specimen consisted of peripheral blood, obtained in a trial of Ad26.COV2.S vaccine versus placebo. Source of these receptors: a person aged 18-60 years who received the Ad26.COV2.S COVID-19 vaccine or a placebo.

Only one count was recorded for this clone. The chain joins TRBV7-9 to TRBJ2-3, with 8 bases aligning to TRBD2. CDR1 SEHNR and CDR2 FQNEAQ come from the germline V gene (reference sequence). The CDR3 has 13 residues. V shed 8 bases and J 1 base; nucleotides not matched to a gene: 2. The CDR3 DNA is TGTGCCAGCTCGGGGGGGGGCACAGATACGCAGTATTTT. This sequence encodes CASSGGGTDTQYF.

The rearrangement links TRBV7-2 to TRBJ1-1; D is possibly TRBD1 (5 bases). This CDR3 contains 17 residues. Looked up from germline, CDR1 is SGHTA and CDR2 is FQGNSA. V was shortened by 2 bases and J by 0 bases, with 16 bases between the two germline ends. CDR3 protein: CASSLTSGIKLNTEAFF. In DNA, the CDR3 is TGTGCCAGCAGCTTAACTTCAGGGATAAAATTGAACACTGAAGCTTTCTTT.

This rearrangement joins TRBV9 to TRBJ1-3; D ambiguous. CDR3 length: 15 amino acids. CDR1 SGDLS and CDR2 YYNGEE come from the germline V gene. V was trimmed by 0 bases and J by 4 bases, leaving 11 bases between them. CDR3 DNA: TGTGCCAGCAGCGTAGAAGGAGGGCGCGGAAACACCATATATTTT. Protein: CASSVEGGRGNTIYF. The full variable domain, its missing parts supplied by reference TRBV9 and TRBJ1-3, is DSGVTQTPKHLITATGQRVTLRCSPRSGDLSVYWYQQSLDQGLQFLIQYYNGEERAKGNILERFSAQQFPDLHSELNLSSLELGDSALYFCASSVEGGRGNTIYFGEGSWLTVV.

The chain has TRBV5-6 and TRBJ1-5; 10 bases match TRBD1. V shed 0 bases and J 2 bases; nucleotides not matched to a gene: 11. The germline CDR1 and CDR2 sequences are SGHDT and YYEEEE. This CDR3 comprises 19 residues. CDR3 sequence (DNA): TGTGCCAGCAGCTTGGGGGACAGGGGAAGGGGCAGGCGCAATCAGCCCCAGCATTTT. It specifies CASSLGDRGRGRRNQPQHF.

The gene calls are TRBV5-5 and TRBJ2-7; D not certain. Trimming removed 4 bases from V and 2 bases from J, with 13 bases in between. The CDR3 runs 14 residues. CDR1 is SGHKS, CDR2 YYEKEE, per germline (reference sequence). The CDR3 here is CASSPRTATYEQYF. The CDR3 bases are TGTGCCAGCAGCCCGCGGACGGCAACCTACGAGCAGTACTTC. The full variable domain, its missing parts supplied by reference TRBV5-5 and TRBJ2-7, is DAGVTQSPTHLIKTRGQQVTLRCSPISGHKSVSWYQQVLGQGPQFIFQYYEKEERGRGNFPDRFSARQFPNYSSELNVNALLLGDSALYLCASSPRTATYEQYFGPGTRLTVT.

CDR3 region: CASKGQGVSTGELFF. The CDR3 coding sequence is TGTGCCAGTAAAGGACAGGGGGTATCCACCGGGGAGCTGTTTTTT. J is TRBJ2-2 and V is TRBV19; 10 bases match TRBD1. CDR3 size: 15 residues. Trimming took 7 bases from V and 4 from J; bases not matched to a gene: 6. The germline gives CDR1 LNHDA, CDR2 SQIVND (reference sequence). Variable domain in full (rest from reference TRBV19 and TRBJ2-2): DGGITQSPKYLFRKEGQNVTLSCEQNLNHDAMYWYRQDPGQGLRLIYYSQIVNDFQKGDIAEGYSVSREKKESFPLTVTSAQKNPTAFYLCASKGQGVSTGELFFGEGSRLTVL.

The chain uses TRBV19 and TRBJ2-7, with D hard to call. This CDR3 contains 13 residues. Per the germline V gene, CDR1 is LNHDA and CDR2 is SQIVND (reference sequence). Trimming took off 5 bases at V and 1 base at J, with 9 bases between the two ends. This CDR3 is CASSLTASYEQYF. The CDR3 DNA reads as TGTGCCAGTAGTCTCACAGCTTCCTACGAGCAGTACTTC. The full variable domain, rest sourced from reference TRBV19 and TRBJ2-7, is DGGITQSPKYLFRKEGQNVTLSCEQNLNHDAMYWYRQDPGQGLRLIYYSQIVNDFQKGDIAEGYSVSREKKESFPLTVTSAQKNPTAFYLCASSLTASYEQYFGPGTRLTVT.

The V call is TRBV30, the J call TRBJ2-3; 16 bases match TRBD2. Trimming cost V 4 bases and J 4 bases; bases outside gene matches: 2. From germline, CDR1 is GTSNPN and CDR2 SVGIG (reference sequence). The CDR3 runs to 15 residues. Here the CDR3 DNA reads TGTGCCTGGATCGGGACTAGCGGGAGGGCAGATACGCAGTATTTT. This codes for CAWIGTSGRADTQYF.

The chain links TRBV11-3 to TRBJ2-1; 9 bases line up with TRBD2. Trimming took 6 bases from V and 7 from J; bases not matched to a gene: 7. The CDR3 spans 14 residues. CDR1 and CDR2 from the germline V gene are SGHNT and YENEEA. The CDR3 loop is CASSLASGANEQFF. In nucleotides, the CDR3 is TGTGCCAGCAGTTTGGCTAGCGGGGCAAATGAGCAGTTCTTC.

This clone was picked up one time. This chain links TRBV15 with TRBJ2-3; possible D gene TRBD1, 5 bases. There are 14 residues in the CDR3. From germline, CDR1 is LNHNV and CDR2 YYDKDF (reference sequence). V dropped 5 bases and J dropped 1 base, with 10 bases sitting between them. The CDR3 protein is CATSLEGGTDTQYF. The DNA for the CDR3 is TGTGCCACCAGCCTGGAAGGGGGCACAGATACGCAGTATTTT. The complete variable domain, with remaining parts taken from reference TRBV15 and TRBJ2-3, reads DAMVIQNPRYQVTQFGKPVTLSCSQTLNHNVMYWYQQKSSQAPKLLFHYYDKDFNNEADTPDNFQSRRPNTSFCFLDIRSPGLGDTAMYLCATSLEGGTDTQYFGPGTRLTVL.

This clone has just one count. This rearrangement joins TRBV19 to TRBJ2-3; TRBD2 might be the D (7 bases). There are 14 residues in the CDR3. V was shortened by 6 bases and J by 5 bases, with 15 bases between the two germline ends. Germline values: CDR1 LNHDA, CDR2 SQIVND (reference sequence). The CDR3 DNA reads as TGTGCCAGTAGGCCCGGGGGGCCTGGAGATACGCAGTATTTT. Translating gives CASRPGGPGDTQYF.

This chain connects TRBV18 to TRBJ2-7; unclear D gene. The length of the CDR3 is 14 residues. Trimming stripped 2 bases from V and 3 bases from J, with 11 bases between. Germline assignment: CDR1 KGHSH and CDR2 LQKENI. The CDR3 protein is CASSPAAGSYEQYF. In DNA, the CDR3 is TGTGCCAGCTCACCAGCGGCAGGAAGCTACGAGCAGTACTTC.

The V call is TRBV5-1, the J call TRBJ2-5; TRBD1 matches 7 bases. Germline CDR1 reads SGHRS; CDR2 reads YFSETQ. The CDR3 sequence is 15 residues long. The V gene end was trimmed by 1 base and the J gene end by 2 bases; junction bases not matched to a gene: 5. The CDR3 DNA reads TGCGCCAGCAGCTTGCGACAGGGCGAACAAGAGACCCAGTACTTC. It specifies CASSLRQGEQETQYF.

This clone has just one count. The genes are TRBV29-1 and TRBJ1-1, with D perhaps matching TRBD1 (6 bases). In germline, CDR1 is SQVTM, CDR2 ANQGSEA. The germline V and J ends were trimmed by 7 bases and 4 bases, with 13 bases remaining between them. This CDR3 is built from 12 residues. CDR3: CSAARGATEAFF. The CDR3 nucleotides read TGCAGCGCAGCCCGGGGGGCCACTGAAGCTTTCTTT.

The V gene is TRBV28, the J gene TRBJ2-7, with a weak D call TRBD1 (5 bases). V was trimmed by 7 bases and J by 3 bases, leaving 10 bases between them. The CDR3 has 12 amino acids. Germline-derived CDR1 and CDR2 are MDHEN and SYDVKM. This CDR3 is CASTVQGYEQYF. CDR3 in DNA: TGTGCCAGCACCGTGCAGGGCTACGAGCAGTACTTC.

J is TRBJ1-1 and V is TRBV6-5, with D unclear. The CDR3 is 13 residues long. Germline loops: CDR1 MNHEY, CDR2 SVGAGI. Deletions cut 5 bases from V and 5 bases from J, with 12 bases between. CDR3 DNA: TGTGCCAGCAGTACGTCCCTGGGGACTGAAGCTTTCTTT. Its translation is CASSTSLGTEAFF.

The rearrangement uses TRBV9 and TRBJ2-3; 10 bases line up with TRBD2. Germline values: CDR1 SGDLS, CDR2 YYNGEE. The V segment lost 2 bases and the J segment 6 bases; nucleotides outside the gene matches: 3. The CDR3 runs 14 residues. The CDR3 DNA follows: TGTGCCAGCAGCGTTTGGACTAGCGGCGATACGCAGTATTTT. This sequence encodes CASSVWTSGDTQYF.

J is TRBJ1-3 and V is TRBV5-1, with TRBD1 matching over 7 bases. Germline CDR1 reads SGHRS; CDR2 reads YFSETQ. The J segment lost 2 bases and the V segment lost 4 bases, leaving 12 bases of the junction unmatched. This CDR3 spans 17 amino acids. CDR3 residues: CASSLKSTGSAGNTIYF. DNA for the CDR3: TGCGCCAGCAGCCTCAAGTCGACAGGGTCCGCTGGAAACACCATATATTTT.

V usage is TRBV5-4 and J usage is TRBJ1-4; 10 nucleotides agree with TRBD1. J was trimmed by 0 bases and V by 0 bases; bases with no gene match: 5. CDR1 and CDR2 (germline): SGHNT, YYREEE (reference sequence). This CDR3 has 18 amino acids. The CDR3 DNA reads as TGTGCCAGCAGCTTGGAGACAGGGGGCGAAACAACTAATGAAAAACTGTTTTTT. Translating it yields CASSLETGGETTNEKLFF.

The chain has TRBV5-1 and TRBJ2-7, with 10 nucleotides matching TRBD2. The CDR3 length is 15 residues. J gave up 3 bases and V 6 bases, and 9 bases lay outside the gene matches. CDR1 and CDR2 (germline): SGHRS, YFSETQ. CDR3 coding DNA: TGCGCCAGCACCGCACTAGCGGGGCCTTTCTACGAGCAGTACTTC. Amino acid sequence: CASTALAGPFYEQYF.

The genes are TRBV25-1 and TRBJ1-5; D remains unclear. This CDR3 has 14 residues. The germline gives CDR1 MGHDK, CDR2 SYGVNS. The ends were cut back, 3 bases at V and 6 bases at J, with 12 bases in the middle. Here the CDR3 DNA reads TGTGCCAGCAGTGATCCGGGTTCGGGTCAGCCCCAGCATTTT. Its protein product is CASSDPGSGQPQHF.